Given below is one TCR beta chain in context. The CDR3 covers 14 residues. Trimming shortened V by 4 bases and J by 2 bases, and 11 bases separated the two germline ends. Germline CDR1 and CDR2: SGDLS and YYNGEE. This specimen comes from a study of blood T cell repertoires in COVID-19. The repertoire was sequenced with immunoSEQ multiplex PCR; TCRdb's copy has only in-frame clones and lacks some. The repertoire has roughly 320,000 clones, 85% of them found once; the top ten carry approximately 7.5%. The material sequenced was peripheral blood. The TCR was taken from a human donor in a cohort sampled during active COVID-19. The genes are TRBV9 and TRBJ2-3; D is possibly TRBD2 (6 bases). As DNA, the CDR3 is TGTGCCAGCAGCTCCTCGGGGGACACAGATACGCAGTATTTT. It codes for CASSSSGDTDTQYF.